This T cell receptor beta chain was obtained from a study of shared clonotypes between healthy human individuals. Measured with immunoSEQ multiplex PCR; TCRdb has only the in-frame clones, and not every one. The table shows under 1,100,000 clones, with 60% to 80% occurring only once. In its sample, this clone was seen a few times. This TCR was recovered from a man younger than 35 in good health. Sequencing used memory CD4+ T cells sorted from blood. Subset specified: CD45RA-negative fraction.

The CDR3 region is CSARDNNEQFF. The CDR3 DNA is TGCAGTGCTAGGGACAACAATGAGCAGTTCTTC. V usage is TRBV20-1 and J usage is TRBJ2-1; TRBD1 might be the D (5 bases). Deletions cut 3 bases from V and 5 bases from J, with 5 bases between. The CDR3 covers 11 residues. Germline values: CDR1 DFQATT, CDR2 SNEGSKA (reference sequence).